The clone carrying this T cell receptor (beta chain) appeared many times. No antigen is known for it. These data are taken from a study of early T cells in non-severe SARS-CoV-2 infection. The wider study: Chains stayed unpaired after sequencing of bulk RNA from unsorted whole blood.

Notes on the study in general: VDJdb-based matching was biased toward anti-spike CD8 responses and missed private and CD4 specificities.

The CDR3 is 15 residues long. V lost 3 bases and J lost 2, with 13 bases in between. The germline gives CDR1 MDHEN, CDR2 SYDVKM. Individual cDNA molecules received unique molecular identifiers. From the 5' RACE reads, TCRdb called clonotypes with MiXCR, one entry per CDR3 protein. Of about 31,000 distinct CDR3 sequences listed, around 6.8% are singletons. This chain connects TRBV28 to TRBJ1-1; no clear D gene. This receptor was obtained from an adult who was a healthcare worker with PCR-confirmed SARS-CoV-2 infection or an uninfected control (not recorded which). The sample was whole blood, taken at baseline. The CDR3 region has the DNA TGTGCCAGCAGTTTCCCCCACGGCAGTAACACTGAAGCTTTCTTT. Translating it yields CASSFPHGSNTEAFF.